The 13 T cell receptor beta chains listed next were all sequenced from one sample in a study of EBV T-cell therapy then PD-1 blockade in nasopharyngeal carcinoma. Their specific antigens are unknown. Indicated treatment: AdE1-LMPpoly-expanded autologous EBV-specific T-cell therapy followed by anti-PD-1 nivolumab. Clones were sequenced by immunoSEQ multiplex PCR, and TCRdb holds only the in-frame ones, with some missing. Of under 20,000 clones listed, approximately 88% are singletons. The starting material was CD8+ T cells from blood, obtained around day 30 from a patient whose treatment included autologous EBV-specific T cells and nivolumab. Every receptor here comes from a man aged 40-55 years with nasopharyngeal carcinoma.

This chain uses TRBV2 with TRBJ2-3; weak D call: TRBD1 (6 bases). V lost 3 bases, J lost 4 bases, and 14 bases lay in between. The CDR3 runs to 15 residues. Germline values: CDR1 SNHLY, CDR2 FYNNEI. CDR3: CASSEVTGNPDTQYF. As DNA, the CDR3 is TGTGCCAGCAGTGAGGTGACAGGTAATCCAGATACGCAGTATTTT.

V and J are TRBV6-1 and TRBJ1-6; D remains unclear. Germline CDR1 MNHNS, CDR2 SASEGT. V was cut by 0 bases and J by 7 bases, with 7 bases left in between. The CDR3 runs to 14 residues. Here the CDR3 DNA reads TGTGCCAGCAGTGAAGCGCTCGGGAATTCACCCCTCCACTTT. It specifies CASSEALGNSPLHF.

The gene calls are TRBV7-9 and TRBJ1-5; TRBD1 is a possible D gene (6 bases). The CDR3 runs 15 residues. CDR1 is SEHNR, CDR2 FQNEAQ, per germline (reference sequence). Trimming removed 4 bases from V and 4 bases from J, with 14 bases in between. As DNA, the CDR3 is TGTGCCAGCAGCTCCTCAGGGGCTGGGAATCAGCCCCAGCATTTT. Amino acid sequence: CASSSSGAGNQPQHF.

The chain is built from TRBV7-2 and TRBJ2-5, with 7 bases that match TRBD2. Looked up from germline, CDR1 is SGHTA and CDR2 is FQGNSA. This CDR3 spans 16 amino acids. With V trimmed by 0 bases and J by 1 base, 5 bases remained unmatched. The CDR3 DNA follows: TGTGCCAGCAGCTTAGCGGTCTTAGCGGGCCAAGAGACCCAGTACTTC. The encoded protein is CASSLAVLAGQETQYF.

V and J are TRBV19 and TRBJ1-1; perhaps TRBD1 as D (5 bases). This CDR3 contains 14 residues. The germline V and J ends were trimmed by 3 bases and 3 bases, with 11 bases remaining between them. Germline V gives CDR1 LNHDA, CDR2 SQIVND (reference sequence). For the CDR3, the DNA is TGTGCCAGTAGTATCGGGGCGGAGGACACTGAAGCTTTCTTT. This sequence encodes CASSIGAEDTEAFF.

In its sample, this clone was seen a few times. The chain has TRBV28 and TRBJ2-1; no clear D. V lost 4 bases, J lost 4 bases, and 14 bases lay in between. This CDR3 is built from 15 residues. CDR1 and CDR2 (germline): MDHEN, SYDVKM. The CDR3 DNA reads TGTGCCAGCAGTTCCGACGACGGTTCTTACAATGAGCAGTTCTTC. Residues: CASSSDDGSYNEQFF.

This sequence joins TRBV7-9 and TRBJ1-1, with 7 nucleotides matching TRBD1. This CDR3 spans 17 amino acids. Trimming cost V 2 bases and J 1 base; bases outside gene matches: 10. Germline assignment: CDR1 SEHNR and CDR2 FQNEAQ (reference sequence). CDR3 residues: CASSLPYSRQGNTEAFF. DNA of the CDR3: TGTGCCAGCAGCTTACCCTACAGTAGACAGGGGAACACTGAAGCTTTCTTT.

CDR3 nucleotide sequence: TGCGCCAGCAGCCAAGAACGGACAGGGTTTGGAAACACCATATATTTT. Translated: CASSQERTGFGNTIYF. The chain recombines TRBV4-3 with TRBJ1-3; 8 nucleotides match TRBD1. V lost 0 bases, J lost 3 bases, and 4 bases stayed unmatched. The length of the CDR3 is 16 residues. Germline lookup yields CDR1 LGHNA and CDR2 YSLEER.

This clone was seen a single time. The chain links TRBV7-6 to TRBJ1-1; unclear D gene. The CDR3 is 14 residues long. Germline V gene lookup returns CDR1 SGHVS and CDR2 FNYEAQ. The V end lost 1 base, the J end lost 3 bases, and 9 bases lay between the germline ends. CDR3 residues: CASSLEILDTEAFF. The DNA for the CDR3 is TGTGCCAGCAGCTTAGAAATCCTTGACACTGAAGCTTTCTTT.

The chain uses TRBV25-1 and TRBJ1-2; the match to TRBD1 covers 9 bases. Germline lookup yields CDR1 MGHDK and CDR2 SYGVNS. The junction had 4 bases not matched to a gene; V was cut back by 2 bases and J by 6 bases. The CDR3 loop spans 14 amino acids. The CDR3 sequence is CASSEPNRGHGYTF. The DNA for the CDR3 is TGTGCCAGCAGTGAACCCAACAGGGGGCATGGCTACACCTTC.

In its sample, this clone was seen once. The chain is built from TRBV3-1 (or the pseudogene TRBV3-2) and TRBJ2-3, with D perhaps matching TRBD1 (5 bases). Trimming removed 7 bases from V and 2 bases from J, with 13 bases in between. The CDR3 is made up of 14 amino acids. CDR1 LGHDT and CDR2 YNNKEL come from the germline V gene (reference sequence). CDR3 in DNA: TGTGCCAGCAAGGCAGGGCTTATCACAGATACGCAGTATTTT. It yields the protein CASKAGLITDTQYF.

The rearrangement joins TRBV29-1 to TRBJ1-2; no firm D call. This CDR3 is 13 amino acids long. Trimming left V 0 bases short and J 6 bases short, with 11 bases between. Per germline, CDR1 SQVTM and CDR2 ANQGSEA. The DNA for the CDR3 is TGCAGCGTTGAAGATCGGACGGCCCATGGCTACACCTTC. Residues: CSVEDRTAHGYTF.

J is TRBJ2-7 and V is TRBV27, with D tentatively TRBD1 (5 bases). CDR3 length: 13 residues. V lost 4 bases and J lost 6, with 13 bases in between. Germline CDR1 and CDR2: MNHEY and SMNVEV (reference sequence). In DNA, the CDR3 is TGTGCCAGCAGTTCGGCAGTTCAGGGCGAGCAGTACTTC. Encoded protein: CASSSAVQGEQYF.